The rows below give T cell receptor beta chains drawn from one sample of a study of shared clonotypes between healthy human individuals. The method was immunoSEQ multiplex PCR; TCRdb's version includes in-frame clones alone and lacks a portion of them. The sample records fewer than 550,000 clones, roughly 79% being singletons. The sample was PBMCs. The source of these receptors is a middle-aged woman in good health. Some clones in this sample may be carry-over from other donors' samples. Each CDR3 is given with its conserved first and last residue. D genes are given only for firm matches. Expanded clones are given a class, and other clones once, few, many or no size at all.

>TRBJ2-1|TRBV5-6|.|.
CASSLKVEQFF
TGTGCCAGCAGCTTGAAGGTTGAGCAGTTCTTC
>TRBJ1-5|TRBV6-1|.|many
CASSVLANNQPQHF
TGTGCCAGCAGTGTTTTGGCCAACAATCAGCCCCAGCATTTT
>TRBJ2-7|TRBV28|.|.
CASSSRSRGTGYEQYF
TGTGCCAGCAGTTCCAGATCGCGCGGGACGGGTTACGAGCAGTACTTC
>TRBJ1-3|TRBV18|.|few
CASSYTVDSGNTIYF
TGTGCCAGCTCATACACGGTGGACTCTGGAAACACCATATATTTT
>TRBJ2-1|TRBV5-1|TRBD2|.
CASSFTAGGLHEQFF
TGCGCCAGCAGCTTCACAGCGGGAGGGCTGCATGAGCAGTTCTTC
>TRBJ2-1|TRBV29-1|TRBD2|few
CSVEPSGRAYEQFF
TGCAGCGTTGAACCTAGCGGGAGGGCATATGAGCAGTTCTTC
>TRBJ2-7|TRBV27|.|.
CASSFGSGVYEQYF
TGTGCCAGCAGTTTTGGATCGGGCGTCTACGAGCAGTACTTC
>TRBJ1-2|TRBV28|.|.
CASMTGFGGYTF
TGTGCCAGTATGACAGGCTTCGGTGGCTACACCTTC
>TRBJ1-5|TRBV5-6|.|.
CASSAIDSNQPQHF
TGTGCCAGCAGCGCTATCGATAGCAATCAGCCCCAGCATTTT
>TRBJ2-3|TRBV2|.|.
CASSEIGSWDTQYF
TGTGCCAGCAGTGAAATCGGGAGTTGGGATACGCAGTATTTT
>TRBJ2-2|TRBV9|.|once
CASSKGTANTGELFF
TGTGCCAGCAGCAAGGGGACGGCGAACACCGGGGAGCTGTTTTTT
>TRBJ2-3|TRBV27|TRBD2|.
CASGLAGGPGTDTQYF
TGTGCCAGCGGATTAGCGGGAGGGCCGGGCACAGATACGCAGTATTTT
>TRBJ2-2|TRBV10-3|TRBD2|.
CAISTGLAGSTGELFF
TGTGCCATCAGTACAGGACTAGCGGGTAGCACCGGGGAGCTGTTTTTT
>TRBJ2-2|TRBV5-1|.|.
CASSIQGGSGELFF
TGCGCCAGCAGCATTCAGGGGGGAAGCGGGGAGCTGTTTTTT
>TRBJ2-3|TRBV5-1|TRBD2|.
CASSLNSGSSTDTQYF
TGCGCCAGCAGCCTCAATAGCGGGAGCAGCACAGATACGCAGTATTTT
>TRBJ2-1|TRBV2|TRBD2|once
CASSTGLAGSEQFF
TGTGCCAGCAGTACAGGACTAGCGGGATCCGAGCAGTTCTTC
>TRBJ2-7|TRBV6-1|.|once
CASSPSGYEQYF
TGTGCCAGCAGCCCAAGTGGCTACGAGCAGTACTTC
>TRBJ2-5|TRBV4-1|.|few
CASRPGLGETQYF
TGCGCCAGCAGACCGGGACTTGGAGAGACCCAGTACTTC
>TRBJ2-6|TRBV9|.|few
CASSEPSGANVLTF
TGTGCCAGCAGCGAGCCCTCTGGGGCCAACGTCCTGACTTTC
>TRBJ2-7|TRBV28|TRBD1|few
CASLGQGKPYEQYF
TGTGCCAGCTTGGGACAGGGGAAGCCCTACGAGCAGTACTTC
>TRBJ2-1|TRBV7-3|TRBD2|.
CASSSPGTSGLSYNEQFF
TGTGCCAGCAGCTCCCCCGGGACTAGCGGACTATCCTACAATGAGCAGTTCTTC
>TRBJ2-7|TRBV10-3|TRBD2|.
CATSGTSTEGNEQYF
TGTGCCACCTCCGGGACTAGCACCGAAGGAAACGAGCAGTACTTC
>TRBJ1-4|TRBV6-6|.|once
CASGRLNEKLFF
TGTGCCAGCGGTCGGCTTAATGAAAAACTGTTTTTT
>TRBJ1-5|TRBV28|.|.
CASSLTRSGQPQHF
TGTGCCAGCAGTTTAACACGTTCGGGCCAGCCCCAGCATTTT
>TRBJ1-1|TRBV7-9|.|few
CASSLQRDTEAFF
TGTGCCAGCAGCTTACAGCGGGACACTGAAGCTTTCTTT
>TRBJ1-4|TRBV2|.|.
CASIPDSNEKLFF
TGTGCCAGCATACCCGACAGTAATGAAAAACTGTTTTTT
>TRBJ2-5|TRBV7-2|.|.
CASSSVQVSPETQYF
TGTGCCAGCAGCTCCGTCCAGGTGTCACCGGAGACCCAGTACTTC
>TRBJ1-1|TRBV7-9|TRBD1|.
CASSKGQGGTEAFF
TGTGCCAGCAGTAAGGGACAGGGGGGCACTGAAGCTTTCTTT
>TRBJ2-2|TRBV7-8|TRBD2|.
CASSLLGGGDTGELFF
TGTGCCAGCAGCTTACTCGGCGGGGGAGACACCGGGGAGCTGTTTTTT
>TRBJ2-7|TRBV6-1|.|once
CASSQGVPGLPYEQYF
TGTGCCAGCAGTCAAGGGGTGCCGGGACTCCCCTACGAGCAGTACTTC